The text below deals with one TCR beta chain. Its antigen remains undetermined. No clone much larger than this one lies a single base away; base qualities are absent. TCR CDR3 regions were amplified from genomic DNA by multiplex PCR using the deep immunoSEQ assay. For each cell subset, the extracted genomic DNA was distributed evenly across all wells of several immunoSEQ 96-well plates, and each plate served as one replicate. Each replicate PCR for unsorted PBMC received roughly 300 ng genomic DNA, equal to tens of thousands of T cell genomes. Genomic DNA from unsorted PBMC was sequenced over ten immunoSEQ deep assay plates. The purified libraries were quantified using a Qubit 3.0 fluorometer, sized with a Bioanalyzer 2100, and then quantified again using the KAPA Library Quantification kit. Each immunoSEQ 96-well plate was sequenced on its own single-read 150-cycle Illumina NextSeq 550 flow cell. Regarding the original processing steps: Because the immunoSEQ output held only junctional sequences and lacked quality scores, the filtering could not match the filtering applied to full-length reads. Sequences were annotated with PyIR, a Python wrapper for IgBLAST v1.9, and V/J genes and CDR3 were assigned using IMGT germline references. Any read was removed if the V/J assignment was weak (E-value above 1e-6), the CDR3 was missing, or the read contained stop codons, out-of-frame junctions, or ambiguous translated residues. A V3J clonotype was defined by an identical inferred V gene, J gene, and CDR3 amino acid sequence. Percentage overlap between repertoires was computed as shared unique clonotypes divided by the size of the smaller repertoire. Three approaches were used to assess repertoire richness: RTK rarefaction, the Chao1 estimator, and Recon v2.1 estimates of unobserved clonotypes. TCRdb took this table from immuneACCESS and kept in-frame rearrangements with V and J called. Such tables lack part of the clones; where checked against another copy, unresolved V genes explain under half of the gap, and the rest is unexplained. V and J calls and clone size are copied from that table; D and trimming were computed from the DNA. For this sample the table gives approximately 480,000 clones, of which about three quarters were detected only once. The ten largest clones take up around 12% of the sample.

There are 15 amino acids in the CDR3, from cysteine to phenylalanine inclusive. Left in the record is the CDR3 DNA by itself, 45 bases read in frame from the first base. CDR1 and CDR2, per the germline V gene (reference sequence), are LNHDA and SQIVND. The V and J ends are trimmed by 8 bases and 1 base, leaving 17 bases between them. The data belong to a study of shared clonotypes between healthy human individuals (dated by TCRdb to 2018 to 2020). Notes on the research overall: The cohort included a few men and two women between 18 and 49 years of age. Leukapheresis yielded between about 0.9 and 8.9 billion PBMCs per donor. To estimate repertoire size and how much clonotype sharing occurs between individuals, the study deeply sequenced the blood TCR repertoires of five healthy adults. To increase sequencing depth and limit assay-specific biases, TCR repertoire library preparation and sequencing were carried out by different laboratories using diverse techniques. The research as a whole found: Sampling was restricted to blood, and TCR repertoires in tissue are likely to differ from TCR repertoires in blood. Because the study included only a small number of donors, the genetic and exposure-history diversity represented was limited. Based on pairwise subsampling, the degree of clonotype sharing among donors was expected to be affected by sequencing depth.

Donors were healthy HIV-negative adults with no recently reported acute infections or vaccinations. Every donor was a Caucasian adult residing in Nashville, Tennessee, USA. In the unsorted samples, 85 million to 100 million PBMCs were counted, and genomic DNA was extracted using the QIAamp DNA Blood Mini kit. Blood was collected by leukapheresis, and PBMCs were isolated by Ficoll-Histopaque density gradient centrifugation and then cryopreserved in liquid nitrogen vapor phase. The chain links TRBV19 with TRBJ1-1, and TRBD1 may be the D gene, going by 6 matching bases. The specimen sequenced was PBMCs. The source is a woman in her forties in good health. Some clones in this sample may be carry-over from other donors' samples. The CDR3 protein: CASRVTDSRNTEAFF. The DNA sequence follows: TGTGCCAGTCGAGTCACGGACAGTAGGAACACTGAAGCTTTCTTT. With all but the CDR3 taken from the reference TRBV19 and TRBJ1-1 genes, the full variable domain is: DGGITQSPKYLFRKEGQNVTLSCEQNLNHDAMYWYRQDPGQGLRLIYYSQIVNDFQKGDIAEGYSVSREKKESFPLTVTSAQKNPTAFYLCASRVTDSRNTEAFFGQGTRLTVV.